The rows below give T cell receptor beta chains drawn from one sample of a study of shared clonotypes between healthy human individuals. Generated by immunoSEQ multiplex PCR, the TCRdb table keeps only in-frame clones and is missing some. This table holds about 1 million clones, roughly 70% found once. Source material: memory CD4+ T cells sorted from blood. The receptors come from a man aged 18 to 30 in good health. The CDR3 runs from the conserved cysteine through the conserved F or W. A D gene is named only where the DNA matches it firmly. Only part of the rows carry a size: once, few, many, or a class if the clone is expanded.

cdr3_nt cdr3_aa d_call clone_size j_call v_call
TGCGCCAGCAGCTTGGAGTCCCAGGGCAAGGGTAATTCACCCCTCCACTTT CASSLESQGKGNSPLHF NA NA TRBJ1-6 TRBV5-1
TGCGCCAGCAGTGACTTTCTCGGACTAGCGGGAGCCTACGAGCAGTACTTC CASSDFLGLAGAYEQYF TRBD2 NA TRBJ2-7 TRBV10-2
TGTGCCAGCAGTTCTCAGGGGAGGCCCTACGAGCAGTACTTC CASSSQGRPYEQYF NA many TRBJ2-7 TRBV28
TGTGCCAGCAGCTTGGATGGCAGGACTATGAACACTGAAGCTTTCTTT CASSLDGRTMNTEAFF NA few TRBJ1-1 TRBV5-4
TGTGCCAGCAGTGAGGAGGGGGCGAACACTGAAGCTTTCTTT CASSEEGANTEAFF TRBD1 NA TRBJ1-1 TRBV6-4
TGTGCCAGTAGTATAGCAGGGGGCAAGGAGACCCAGTACTTC CASSIAGGKETQYF TRBD1 NA TRBJ2-5 TRBV19
TGCGCCAGCAGCTTGAGACAGGGAAAGGGCGAGCAGTACTTC CASSLRQGKGEQYF TRBD1 NA TRBJ2-7 TRBV5-1
TGTGCCACCAGCAGGCCCCCCCAACTAGCGGATAACACAGATACGCAGTATTTT CATSRPPQLADNTDTQYF TRBD2 once TRBJ2-3 TRBV15
TGTGCCAGCAGTTTCATCGCTAGCGTGAAGGCCGGGGAGCTGTTTTTT CASSFIASVKAGELFF NA NA TRBJ2-2 TRBV28
TGTGCCAGCAGTTTAGACAGGGGTTCCTTCTACGAGCAGTACTTC CASSLDRGSFYEQYF TRBD1 many TRBJ2-7 TRBV6-1
TGTGCCAGCACCGGACAGGGCCGCTATGGCTACACCTTC CASTGQGRYGYTF TRBD1 few TRBJ1-2 TRBV2